This T cell receptor beta chain came from a study of human T cells and chemical hapten exposure. Time point defined: patch test 3, about 24 weeks after DPC sensitization. Regarding treatment: therapeutic diphenylcyclopropenone sensitization with weekly scalp DPC. Only after blood had been drawn was each patch test applied. This clonotype was seen many times. MiXCR, run by TCRdb on the RACE reads, gives a single entry per CDR3 protein. The table lists more than 80,000 distinct CDR3 sequences, 10% to 13% of them singletons. This receptor was obtained from a woman aged 45-65 years with alopecia areata. Some clones in this sample may be carry-over from other donors' samples. The sample consisted of whole blood, taken in connection with sensitization to the hapten diphenylcyclopropenone (DPC).

This CDR3 reads CASSQDTDTQYF. For the CDR3, the DNA is TGTGCCAGCAGCCAGGACACAGATACGCAGTATTTT. The J gene is TRBJ2-3, the V gene TRBV3-1; D is unclear. Germline loops: CDR1 LGHDT, CDR2 YNNKEL (reference sequence). The CDR3 runs to 12 residues. The V end lost 3 bases, the J end lost 2 bases, and 3 bases lay between the germline ends.